This TCR beta chain appears in the sequencing data of a study of control samples from healthy donors and cancer patients. Using immunoSEQ multiplex PCR, the repertoire was profiled, and TCRdb retains in-frame clones only, with some absent. The sample consists of about 18,000 clones, 70% to 90% of them appearing once. The CDR3 length is 14 residues. The germline gives CDR1 KGHDR, CDR2 SFDVKD. V gave up 5 bases and J gave up 5 bases, with 12 bases separating them. The clonotype originates from a woman aged 70-85 years with colorectal cancer. Source material: PBMCs. This chain links TRBV24-1 with TRBJ2-1; unclear D gene. The chain's CDR3 is CATSGPTADNEQFF. CDR3 nucleotides: TGTGCCACCAGTGGTCCAACGGCCGACAATGAGCAGTTCTTC.